Below, 22 T cell receptor beta chains from the same sample are listed, as sequenced in a study of T-cell memory formation after mild COVID-19. Each CDR3 protein gets one entry after TCRdb re-called the 5' RACE reads with MiXCR. The sample records almost 550,000 distinct CDR3 sequences, about a fifth being singletons. What was sequenced was PBMCs or a T cell subset sorted from them (not recorded which). These receptors were taken from an adult woman who had mild COVID-19 (a few samples of this study predate the infection). Cell type and time point are not known.

The chain joins TRBV6-5 to TRBJ2-7, with 9 positions matching TRBD2. Germline V CDR1 and CDR2: MNHEY, SVGAGI. CDR3 length equals 14 residues. Trimming removed 2 bases from V and 5 bases from J; junction bases left unmatched: 4. CDR3: CASSYRGRGNEQYF. CDR3 DNA: TGTGCCAGCAGTTACCGCGGGAGGGGGAACGAGCAGTACTTC.

There are a few counts of this clonotype. The V gene is TRBV20-1, the J gene TRBJ2-1; 8 bases are shared with TRBD2. Germline V CDR1 and CDR2: DFQATT, SNEGSKA (reference sequence). J gave up 8 bases and V 0 bases, and 9 bases lay outside the gene matches. This CDR3 contains 15 residues. CDR3 sequence: CSARDPSAGGDEQFF. CDR3 nucleotide sequence: TGCAGTGCTAGAGATCCCAGCGCGGGAGGTGATGAGCAGTTCTTC.

This clonotype has a handful of counts. CDR3 amino acids: CASSLGQGIAYEQYF. CDR3 in DNA: TGCGCCAGCAGCTTGGGACAGGGGATTGCCTACGAGCAGTACTTC. The genes are TRBV5-1 and TRBJ2-7; TRBD1 matches at 8 bases. J was trimmed by 2 bases and V by 0 bases; bases with no gene match: 4. The V gene's germline CDR1 is SGHRS and CDR2 YFSETQ. The CDR3 covers 15 residues.

The chain employs TRBV20-1 and TRBJ2-1; no clear D. V lost 1 base, J lost 8 bases, and 12 bases lay in between. The CDR3 length is 13 residues. Germline V CDR1 and CDR2: DFQATT, SNEGSKA (reference sequence). The CDR3 reads CSARGEGVDEQFF. The CDR3 DNA reads TGCAGTGCTAGAGGTGAAGGTGTGGATGAGCAGTTCTTC.

The chain employs TRBV14 and TRBJ1-2; no firm D call. This CDR3 spans 12 amino acids. V lost 5 bases, J lost 4 bases, and 8 bases lay in between. Germline lookup yields CDR1 SGHDN and CDR2 FVKESK. CDR3 bases: TGTGCCAGCAGCTCGAGGGCCTATGGCTACACCTTC. It encodes CASSSRAYGYTF.

A few counts support this clonotype. The CDR3 spells CSVDSDRLSNEQFF. The DNA of the CDR3 is TGCAGCGTTGATTCGGACAGGTTGTCCAATGAGCAGTTCTTC. The rearrangement links TRBV29-1 to TRBJ2-1; 7 nucleotides match TRBD1. CDR3 length equals 14 residues. Trimming at V came to 3 bases and at J to 6 bases, leaving 8 bases not matched to a gene. Germline V lookup: CDR1 SQVTM, CDR2 ANQGSEA.

This chain connects TRBV7-3 to TRBJ1-1; no reliable D call. Germline V CDR1 and CDR2: SGHTA, FQGTGA. CDR3 length: 13 amino acids. Trimming took off 0 bases at V and 8 bases at J, with 10 bases between the two ends. CDR3 coding DNA: TGTGCCAGCAGCTTAACGAAAGAACGGGAAGCTTTCTTT. Amino acid sequence: CASSLTKEREAFF.

This clonotype was counted a single time. This sequence joins TRBV3-1 and TRBJ2-2; 9 positions match TRBD2. The CDR3 extends over 18 amino acids. The germline CDR1 and CDR2 sequences are LGHDT and YNNKEL (reference sequence). With 0 bases clipped from V and 5 bases from J, the junction kept 10 bases outside the gene matches. CDR3 sequence reads: CASSQERGGAGGTGELFF. In nucleotides, the CDR3 is TGTGCCAGCAGCCAAGAGAGGGGAGGAGCGGGGGGAACCGGGGAGCTGTTTTTT.

The V gene is TRBV24-1, the J gene TRBJ2-1, with 7 nucleotides matching TRBD2. Trimming at V came to 4 bases and at J to 10 bases, leaving 21 bases not matched to a gene. The germline CDR1 and CDR2 sequences are KGHDR and SFDVKD. The CDR3 extends over 18 amino acids. The CDR3 coding sequence is TGTGCCACCAGTGACCAGGCTCGGACCTCCCCCGGGCGGGGGGAGCAGTTCTTC. Translation: CATSDQARTSPGRGEQFF.

This clonotype was seen repeatedly, ten times or more. This chain links TRBV27 with TRBJ1-6; no definite D call. V lost 2 bases and J lost 0, with 5 bases in between. The CDR3 contains 15 residues. From germline, CDR1 is MNHEY and CDR2 SMNVEV (reference sequence). In nucleotides, the CDR3 is TGTGCCAGCAGTTTAGGGAGCTCCTATAATTCACCCCTCCACTTT. Its translation is CASSLGSSYNSPLHF.

CDR3 coding DNA: TGTGCCAGCATGGTGGGAGTAACCTACAATGAGCAGTTCTTC. Translating gives CASMVGVTYNEQFF. The chain uses TRBV6-5 and TRBJ2-1; maybe TRBD2 (5 bases). V gave up 7 bases and J gave up 2 bases, with 12 bases separating them. In germline, CDR1 is MNHEY, CDR2 SVGAGI. The CDR3 loop spans 14 amino acids.

The CDR3 sequence is CASRNPSGGLETQYF. The CDR3 nucleotides read TGTGCCAGCAGGAACCCTAGCGGGGGGCTTGAGACCCAGTACTTC. The rearrangement links TRBV7-9 to TRBJ2-5; TRBD2 aligns across 11 bases. J gave up 5 bases and V 6 bases, and 8 bases lay outside the gene matches. Germline CDR1 is SEHNR and CDR2 is FQNEAQ (reference sequence). The CDR3 length is 15 residues. The whole variable domain, remainder taken from reference TRBV7-9 and TRBJ2-5, is DTGVSQNPRHKITKRGQNVTFRCDPISEHNRLYWYRQTLGQGPEFLTYFQNEAQLEKSRLLSDRFSAERPKGSFSTLEIQRTEQGDSAMYLCASRNPSGGLETQYFGPGTRLLVL.

This clonotype came up many times. The chain recombines TRBV19 with TRBJ2-2; 7 bases align to TRBD2. The junction had 8 bases not matched to a gene; V was cut back by 8 bases and J by 5 bases. This CDR3 contains 14 residues. Germline assignment: CDR1 LNHDA and CDR2 SQIVND (reference sequence). CDR3 region: CASFSTGGTGELFF. The CDR3 DNA reads TGTGCCAGTTTTTCCACGGGAGGTACCGGGGAGCTGTTTTTT.

This clonotype has just a few counts. V usage is TRBV5-1 and J usage is TRBJ1-4; D gene unclear. This CDR3 comprises 16 residues. Germline V gives CDR1 SGHRS, CDR2 YFSETQ. V was shortened by 0 bases and J by 8 bases, with 17 bases between the two germline ends. The CDR3 here is CASSLGPSGDGEKLFF. The CDR3 coding sequence is TGCGCCAGCAGCTTGGGTCCGTCGGGAGATGGGGAAAAACTGTTTTTT.

This clonotype was seen a handful of times. V usage is TRBV12-3 or TRBV12-4 and J usage is TRBJ1-4; no firm D call. The CDR3 loop spans 12 amino acids. V was cut by 6 bases and J by 11 bases, with 13 bases left in between. CDR3 nucleotides: TGTGCCAGCAGCTCTGGCCTAAAGAAACTGTTTTTT. It codes for CASSSGLKKLFF.

This clonotype was seen just once. The rearrangement joins TRBV16 to TRBJ2-7; no clear D gene. There are 13 residues in the CDR3. CDR1 and CDR2 (germline): KGHSY, FQNENV. V gave up 4 bases and J gave up 2 bases, with 9 bases separating them. The CDR3 DNA reads as TGTGCCAGCAGCCTACACAAAACCTACGAGCAGTACTTC. It yields the protein CASSLHKTYEQYF.

This clonotype was counted a few times. The chain has TRBV6-1 and TRBJ2-3, with D possibly being TRBD1 (6 bases). V lost 9 bases, J lost 2 bases, and 9 bases lay in between. This CDR3 contains 12 residues. Germline lookup yields CDR1 MNHNS and CDR2 SASEGT. CDR3 amino acids: CASQGNTDTQYF. Written as DNA, the CDR3 is TGTGCCAGTCAGGGGAACACAGATACGCAGTATTTT.

This clonotype was seen a few times. V gene TRBV5-1 combines with J gene TRBJ2-1; no clear D. This CDR3 comprises 15 residues. Germline V lookup: CDR1 SGHRS, CDR2 YFSETQ. V dropped 6 bases and J dropped 0 bases, with 13 bases sitting between them. The CDR3 loop is CASTRTVSSYNEQFF. The CDR3 DNA reads as TGCGCCAGCACCCGGACGGTGAGCTCCTACAATGAGCAGTTCTTC.

This chain uses TRBV25-1 with TRBJ1-1; D is possibly TRBD1 (6 bases). From germline, CDR1 is MGHDK and CDR2 SYGVNS. Trimming stripped 4 bases from V and 2 bases from J, with 17 bases between. This CDR3 comprises 16 residues. The CDR3 loop reads CASSVMEQGFNTEAFF. The DNA for the CDR3 is TGTGCCAGCAGTGTGATGGAGCAGGGGTTTAACACTGAAGCTTTCTTT.

The sample holds a few counts of this clonotype. This sequence joins TRBV5-1 and TRBJ2-5; D is uncertain. Trimming stripped 0 bases from V and 1 base from J, with 7 bases between. This CDR3 comprises 14 residues. The V gene's germline CDR1 is SGHRS and CDR2 YFSETQ. The CDR3 DNA is TGCGCCAGCAGCTTGGGTAGGAGCCAAGAGACCCAGTACTTC. Its protein is CASSLGRSQETQYF.

A few counts support this clonotype. The chain couples TRBV20-1 to TRBJ2-7; tentatively, D is TRBD2 (5 bases). The CDR3 covers 13 residues. From germline, CDR1 is DFQATT and CDR2 SNEGSKA (reference sequence). The CDR3, as DNA: TGCAGGCTAGCTCGGGGAGATCGGTACGAGCAGTACTTC. Amino acids: CRLARGDRYEQYF.

This clonotype was counted between two and nine times. The V gene is TRBV5-1, the J gene TRBJ2-3, with 8 bases identical to TRBD1. The CDR3 runs to 14 residues. The trim removed 7 bases at V and 6 bases at J, leaving 10 bases unmatched. Germline-derived CDR1 and CDR2 are SGHRS and YFSETQ. The CDR3 coding sequence is TGCGCCAGCCGGCCGGCAGGGGGCTTGGATACGCAGTATTTT. As protein: CASRPAGGLDTQYF.